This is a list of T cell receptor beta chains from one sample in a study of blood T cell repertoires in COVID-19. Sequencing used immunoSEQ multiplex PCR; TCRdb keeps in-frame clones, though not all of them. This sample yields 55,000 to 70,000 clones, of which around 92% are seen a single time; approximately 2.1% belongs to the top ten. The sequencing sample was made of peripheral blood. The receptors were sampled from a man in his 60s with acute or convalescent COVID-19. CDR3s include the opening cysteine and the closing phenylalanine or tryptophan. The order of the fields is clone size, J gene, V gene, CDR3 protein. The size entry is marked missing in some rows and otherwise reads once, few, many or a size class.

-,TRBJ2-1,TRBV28,CASSFLAGGNNEQFF
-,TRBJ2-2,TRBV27,CASSRRWQGKTGELFF
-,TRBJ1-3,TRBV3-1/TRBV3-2,CASSSKPGVFGNTIYF
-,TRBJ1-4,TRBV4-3,CASSQDGRDNEKLFF
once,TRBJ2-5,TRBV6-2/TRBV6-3,CASSYSSAHPYMETQYF
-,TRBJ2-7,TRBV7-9,CASSRSTGTFYEQYF
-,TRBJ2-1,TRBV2,CASSGLAGGDNEQFF
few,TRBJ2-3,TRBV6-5,CATGSLGLQADTQYF
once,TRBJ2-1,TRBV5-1,CASSLLRDYNEQFF
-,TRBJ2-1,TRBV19,CASRKVLAGGPSYNEQFF
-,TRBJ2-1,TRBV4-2,CASSQGTVNEQFF